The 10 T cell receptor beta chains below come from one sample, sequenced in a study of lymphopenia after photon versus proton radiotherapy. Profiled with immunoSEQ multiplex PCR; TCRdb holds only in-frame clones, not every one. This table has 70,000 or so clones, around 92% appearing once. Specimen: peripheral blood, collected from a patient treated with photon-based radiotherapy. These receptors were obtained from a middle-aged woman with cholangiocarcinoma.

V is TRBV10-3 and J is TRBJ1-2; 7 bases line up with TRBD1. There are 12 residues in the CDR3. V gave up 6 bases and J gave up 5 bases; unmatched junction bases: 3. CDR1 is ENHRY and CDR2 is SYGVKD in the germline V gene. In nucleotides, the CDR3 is TGTGCCATCAGGCAGGGGGGGTATGGCTACACCTTC. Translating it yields CAIRQGGYGYTF.

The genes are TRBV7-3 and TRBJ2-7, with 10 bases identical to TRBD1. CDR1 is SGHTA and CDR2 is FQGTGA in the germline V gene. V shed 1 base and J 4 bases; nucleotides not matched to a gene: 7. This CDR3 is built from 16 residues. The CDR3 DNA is TGTGCCAGCAGCTTAAGAGGGGGACAGGGGATTTACGAGCAGTACTTC. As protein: CASSLRGGQGIYEQYF.

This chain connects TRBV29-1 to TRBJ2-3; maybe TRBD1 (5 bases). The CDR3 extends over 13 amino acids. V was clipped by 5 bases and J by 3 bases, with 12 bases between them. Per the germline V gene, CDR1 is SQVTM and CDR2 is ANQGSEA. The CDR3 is CSVSRGLTDTQYF. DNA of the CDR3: TGCAGCGTTTCTAGGGGCCTAACAGATACGCAGTATTTT.

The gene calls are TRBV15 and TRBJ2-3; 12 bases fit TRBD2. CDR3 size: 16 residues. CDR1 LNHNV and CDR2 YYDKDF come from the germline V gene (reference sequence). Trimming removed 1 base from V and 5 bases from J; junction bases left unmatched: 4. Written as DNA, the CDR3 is TGTGCCACCAGCAGAGGACTAGCGGGAGACGGAGATACGCAGTATTTT. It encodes CATSRGLAGDGDTQYF.

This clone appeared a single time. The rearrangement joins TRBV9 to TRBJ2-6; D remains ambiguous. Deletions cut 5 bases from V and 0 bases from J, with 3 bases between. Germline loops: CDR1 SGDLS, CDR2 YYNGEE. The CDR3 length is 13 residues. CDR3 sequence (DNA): TGTGCCAGCAGTTTCTCTGGGGCCAACGTCCTGACTTTC. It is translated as CASSFSGANVLTF.

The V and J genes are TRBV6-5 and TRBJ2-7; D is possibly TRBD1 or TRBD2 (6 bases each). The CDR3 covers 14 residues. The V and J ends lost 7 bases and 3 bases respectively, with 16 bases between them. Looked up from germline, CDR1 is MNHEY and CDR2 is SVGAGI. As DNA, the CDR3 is TGTGCCAGCAATCGTGCTGGGGGGCTCTACGAGCAGTACTTC. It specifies CASNRAGGLYEQYF.

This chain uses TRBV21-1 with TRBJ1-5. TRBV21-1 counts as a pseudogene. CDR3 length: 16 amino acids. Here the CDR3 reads CASRQTGQKSGQPQHF. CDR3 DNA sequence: TGTGCCAGCCGTCAGACCGGGCAAAAATCGGGTCAGCCCCAGCATTTT.

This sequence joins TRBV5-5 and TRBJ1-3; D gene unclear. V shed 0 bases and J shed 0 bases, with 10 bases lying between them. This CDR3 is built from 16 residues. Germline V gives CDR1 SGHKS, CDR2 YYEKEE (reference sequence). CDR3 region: CASSLVPARSGNTIYF. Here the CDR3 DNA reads TGTGCCAGCAGCTTGGTGCCGGCTCGCTCTGGAAACACCATATATTTT.

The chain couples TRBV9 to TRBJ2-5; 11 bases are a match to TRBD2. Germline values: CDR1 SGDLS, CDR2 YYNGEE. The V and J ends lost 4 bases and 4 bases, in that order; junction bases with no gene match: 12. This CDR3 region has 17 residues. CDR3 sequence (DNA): TGTGCCAGCAGCCCCCGACTAGCGGGGTCGAGGGGAGAGACCCAGTACTTC. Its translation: CASSPRLAGSRGETQYF.

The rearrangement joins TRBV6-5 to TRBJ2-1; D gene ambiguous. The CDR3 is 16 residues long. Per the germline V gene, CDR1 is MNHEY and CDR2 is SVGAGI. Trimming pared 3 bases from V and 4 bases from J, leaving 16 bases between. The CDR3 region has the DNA TGTGCCAGCAGTTATCAAAAGCCCCCCTCTTACAATGAGCAGTTCTTC. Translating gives CASSYQKPPSYNEQFF.